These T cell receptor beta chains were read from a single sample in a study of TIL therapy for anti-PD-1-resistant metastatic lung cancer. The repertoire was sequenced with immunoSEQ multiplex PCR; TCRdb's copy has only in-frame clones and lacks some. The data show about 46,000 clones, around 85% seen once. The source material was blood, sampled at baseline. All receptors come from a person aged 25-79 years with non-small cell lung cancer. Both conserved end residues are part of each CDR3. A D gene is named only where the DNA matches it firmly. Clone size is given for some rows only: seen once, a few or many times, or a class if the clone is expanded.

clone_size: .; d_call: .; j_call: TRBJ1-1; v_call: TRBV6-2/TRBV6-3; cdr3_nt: TGTGCCAGCACCCCGAAGGGAGGGACTGAAGCTTTCTTT; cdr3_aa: CASTPKGGTEAFF
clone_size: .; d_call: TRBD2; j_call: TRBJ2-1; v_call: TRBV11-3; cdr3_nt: TGTGCCAGCAGCCTCCTTTCCGGGAGGGGCATCAATGAGCAGTTCTTC; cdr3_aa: CASSLLSGRGINEQFF
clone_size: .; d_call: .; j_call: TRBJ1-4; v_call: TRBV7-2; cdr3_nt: TGTGCCAGCAGCTTACCAGGCGCAACTAATGAAAAACTGTTTTTT; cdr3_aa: CASSLPGATNEKLFF
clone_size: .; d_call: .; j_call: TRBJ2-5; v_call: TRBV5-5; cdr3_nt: TGTGCCAGCAGCTTGGGGCACGGGGGAGAGACCCAGTACTTC; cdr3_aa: CASSLGHGGETQYF
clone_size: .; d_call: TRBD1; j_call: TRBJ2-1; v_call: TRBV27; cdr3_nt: TGTGCCAGCAGTTCCGGGACAGGGGGAAGCAATGAGCAGTTCTTC; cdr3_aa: CASSSGTGGSNEQFF
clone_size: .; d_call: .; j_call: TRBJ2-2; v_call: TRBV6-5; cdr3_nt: TGTGCCAGCAGTTCCGGACTACCTCTTACCGGGGAGCTGTTTTTT; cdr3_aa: CASSSGLPLTGELFF
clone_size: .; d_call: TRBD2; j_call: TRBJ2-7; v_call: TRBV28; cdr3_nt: TGTGCCAGCAGTATGGGGGGGGGCTCCTACGAGCAGTACTTC; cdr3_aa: CASSMGGGSYEQYF
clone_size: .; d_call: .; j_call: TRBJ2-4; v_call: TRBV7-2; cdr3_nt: TGTGCCAGCAGCTTGATGGTGTGGACAGCCAAAAACATTCAGTACTTC; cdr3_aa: CASSLMVWTAKNIQYF
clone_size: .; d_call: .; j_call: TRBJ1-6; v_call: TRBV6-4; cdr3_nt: TGTGCCAGCAGTGAGACGGTCGCCGGAGGTCCCCTCCACTTT; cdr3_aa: CASSETVAGGPLHF
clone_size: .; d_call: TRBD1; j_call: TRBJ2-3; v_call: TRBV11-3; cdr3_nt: TGTGCCAGCAGCTTTGGGACAGGACTAGATACGCAGTATTTT; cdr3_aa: CASSFGTGLDTQYF
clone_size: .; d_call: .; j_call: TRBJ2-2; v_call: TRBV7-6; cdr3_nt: TGTGCCAGCGGGACTTGGCAGGGGCGGCGTGAGGAGCTGTTTTTT; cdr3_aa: CASGTWQGRREELFF
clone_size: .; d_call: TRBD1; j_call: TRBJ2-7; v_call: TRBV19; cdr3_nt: TGTGCCAGTAGTTTCCGGGACAGGTACGAGCAGTACTTC; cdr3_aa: CASSFRDRYEQYF
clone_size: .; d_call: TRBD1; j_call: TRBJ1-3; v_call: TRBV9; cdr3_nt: TGTGCCAGCAGCGTAATGGGGACAGCCTCTGGAAACACCATATATTTT; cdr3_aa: CASSVMGTASGNTIYF
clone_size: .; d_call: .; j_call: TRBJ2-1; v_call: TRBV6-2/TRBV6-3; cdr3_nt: TGTGCCAGCAGTTACTCGGACTATAATGAGCAGTTCTTC; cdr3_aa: CASSYSDYNEQFF
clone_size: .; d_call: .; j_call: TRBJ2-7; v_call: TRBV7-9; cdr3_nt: TGTGCCACCCAGCTAGGAAAGCTCCACGAGCAGTACTTC; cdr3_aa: CATQLGKLHEQYF
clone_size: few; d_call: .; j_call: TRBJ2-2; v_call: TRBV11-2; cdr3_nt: TGTGCCAGCAGCCTTGCCGGGGAGCTGTTTTTT; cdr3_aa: CASSLAGELFF
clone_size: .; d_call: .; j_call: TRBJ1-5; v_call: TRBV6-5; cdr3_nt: TGTGCCAGCAGTCGGGACCGACTTCAGCCCCAGCATTTT; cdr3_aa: CASSRDRLQPQHF
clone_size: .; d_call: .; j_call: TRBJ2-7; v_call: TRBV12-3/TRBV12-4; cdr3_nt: TGTGCCAGCAGTTCAACGCGGGGCGAGCAGTACTTC; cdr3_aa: CASSSTRGEQYF
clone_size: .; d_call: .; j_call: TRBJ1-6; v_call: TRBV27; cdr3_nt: TGTGCCAGCACCATAAGGGTCGGTTCACCCCTCCACTTT; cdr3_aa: CASTIRVGSPLHF
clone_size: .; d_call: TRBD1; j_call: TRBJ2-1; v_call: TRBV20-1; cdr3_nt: TGCAGTGCTAGAGATAGGGACAGGGTGGTCTTC; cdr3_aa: CSARDRDRVVF
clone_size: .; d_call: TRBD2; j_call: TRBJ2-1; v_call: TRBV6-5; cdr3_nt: TGTGCCAGCAGTTTCCTAGCGGGTGTCAATGAGCAGTTCTTC; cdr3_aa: CASSFLAGVNEQFF
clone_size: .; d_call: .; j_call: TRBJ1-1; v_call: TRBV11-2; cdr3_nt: TGTGCCAGCAGCCTCGGGACGGGGTTCACTGAAGCTTTCTTT; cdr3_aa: CASSLGTGFTEAFF
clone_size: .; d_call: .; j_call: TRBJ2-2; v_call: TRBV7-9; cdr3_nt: TGTGCCAGCAGCTTAGCCCTAGGGCTCACCGGGGAGCTGTTTTTT; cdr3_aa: CASSLALGLTGELFF
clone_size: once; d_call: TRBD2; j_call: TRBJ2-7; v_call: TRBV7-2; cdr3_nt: TGTGCCAGCAGGCGGGGGGTCGACTACGAGCAGTACTTC; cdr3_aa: CASRRGVDYEQYF
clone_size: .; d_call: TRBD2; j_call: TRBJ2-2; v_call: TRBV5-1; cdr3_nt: TGCGCCAGCAGAGGGGGGACTAGCGGGAGCTCGAACACCGGGGAGCTGTTTTTT; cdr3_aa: CASRGGTSGSSNTGELFF
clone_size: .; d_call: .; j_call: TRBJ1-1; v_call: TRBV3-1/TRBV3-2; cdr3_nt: TGTGCCAGCAGCCAGGACAGGAACACTGAAGCTTTCTTT; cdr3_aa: CASSQDRNTEAFF
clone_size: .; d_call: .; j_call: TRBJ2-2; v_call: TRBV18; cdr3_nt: TGTGCCAGCTCACCCGATCCAGGACCCGGCGGGGAGCTGTTTTTT; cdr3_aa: CASSPDPGPGGELFF
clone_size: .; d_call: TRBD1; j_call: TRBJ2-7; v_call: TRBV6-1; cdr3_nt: TGTGCCAGCAGTGAAATGGGACAGGGGGCCCGTGGGGAGCAGTACTTC; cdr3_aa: CASSEMGQGARGEQYF
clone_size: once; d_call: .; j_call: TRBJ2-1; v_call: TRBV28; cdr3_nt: TGTGCCAGCAGCCCACCGGGACATCGCTCCTACAATGAGCAGTTCTTC; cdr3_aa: CASSPPGHRSYNEQFF
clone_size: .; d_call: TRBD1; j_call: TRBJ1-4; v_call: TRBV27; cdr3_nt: TGTGCCAGCAGTGCCACAGGGGGCTGGGGAGAAAAACTGTTTTTT; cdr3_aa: CASSATGGWGEKLFF
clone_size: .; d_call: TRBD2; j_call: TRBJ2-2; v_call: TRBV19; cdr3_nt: TGTGCCAGTACACTAGCGGGAGTAAGCACCGGGGAGCTGTTTTTT; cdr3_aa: CASTLAGVSTGELFF
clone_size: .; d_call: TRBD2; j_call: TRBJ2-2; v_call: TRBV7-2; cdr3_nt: TGTGCCAGCAGCTTATCGGCGGGGAGGGCGAACACCGGGGAGCTGTTTTTT; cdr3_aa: CASSLSAGRANTGELFF
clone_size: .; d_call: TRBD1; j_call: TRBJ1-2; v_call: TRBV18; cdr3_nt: TGTGCCAGCTCACCGGACAGGAACTATGGCTACACCTTC; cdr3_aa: CASSPDRNYGYTF
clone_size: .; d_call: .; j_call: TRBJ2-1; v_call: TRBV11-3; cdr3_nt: TGTGCCAGCAGCCAAAGCGGGACAGAGGAGTACAATGAGCAGTTCTTC; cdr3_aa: CASSQSGTEEYNEQFF
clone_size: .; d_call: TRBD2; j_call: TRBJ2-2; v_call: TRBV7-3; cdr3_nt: TGTGCCAGCAGCTTAAGGCGGGAGTCTGGGGAGCTGTTTTTT; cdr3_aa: CASSLRRESGELFF
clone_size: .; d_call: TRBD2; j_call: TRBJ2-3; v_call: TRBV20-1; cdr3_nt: TGCAGTGCTAGTGGCGACTTTGGCGGGGGAGCCACCATTAGCCTTTACACGCAGTATTTT; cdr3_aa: CSASGDFGGGATISLYTQYF
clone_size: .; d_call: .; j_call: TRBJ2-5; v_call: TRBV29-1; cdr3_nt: TGCAGCGTTGAATGGAGTGGCCAGATCGGCGTCAAGACCCAGTACTTC; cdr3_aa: CSVEWSGQIGVKTQYF
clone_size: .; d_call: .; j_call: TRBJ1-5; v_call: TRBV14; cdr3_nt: TGTGCCAGCAGCCAACACAGCAATCAGCCCCAGCATTTT; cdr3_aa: CASSQHSNQPQHF
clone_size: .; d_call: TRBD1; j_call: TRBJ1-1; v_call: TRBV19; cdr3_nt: TGTGCCAGTAGGGGACAGGGGATGAACACTGAAGCTTTCTTT; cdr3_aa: CASRGQGMNTEAFF
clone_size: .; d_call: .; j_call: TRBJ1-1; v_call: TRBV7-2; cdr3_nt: TGTGCCAGCAGCCCACGAACGGGGACTGTGAACACTGAAGCTTTCTTT; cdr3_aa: CASSPRTGTVNTEAFF
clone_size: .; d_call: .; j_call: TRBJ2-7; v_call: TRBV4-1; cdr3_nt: TGCGCCAGCAGCCAAGGGGTAGCCTACGAGCAGTACTTC; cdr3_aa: CASSQGVAYEQYF
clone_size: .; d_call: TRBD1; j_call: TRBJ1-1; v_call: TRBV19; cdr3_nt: TGTGCCAGTAGTCGGGGGACAGGGATTGACACTGAAGCTTTCTTT; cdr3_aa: CASSRGTGIDTEAFF
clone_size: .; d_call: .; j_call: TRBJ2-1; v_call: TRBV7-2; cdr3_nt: TGTGCCAGCAGCTTAGCACAGGGGGGGTACAATGAGCAGTTCTTC; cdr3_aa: CASSLAQGGYNEQFF
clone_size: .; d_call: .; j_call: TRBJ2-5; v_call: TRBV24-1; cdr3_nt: TGTGCCACCAGTGATACCTTCATTGGGACCCAGTACTTC; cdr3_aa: CATSDTFIGTQYF
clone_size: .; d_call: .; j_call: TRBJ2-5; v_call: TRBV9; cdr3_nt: TGTGCCAGCAGCGTAGCCGGGAGAGGTAGTGAGACCCAGTACTTC; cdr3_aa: CASSVAGRGSETQYF
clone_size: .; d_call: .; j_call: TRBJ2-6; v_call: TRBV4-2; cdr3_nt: TGTGCCAGCAGCCAACTGGGGTCTGGGGCCAACGTCCTGACTTTC; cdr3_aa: CASSQLGSGANVLTF
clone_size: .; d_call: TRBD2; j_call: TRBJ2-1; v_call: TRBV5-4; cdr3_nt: TGTGCCAGCAGCCCTTCTCTAGCGGACACCTACAATGAGCAGTTCTTC; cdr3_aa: CASSPSLADTYNEQFF
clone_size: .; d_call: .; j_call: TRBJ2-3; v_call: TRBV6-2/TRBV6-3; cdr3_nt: TGTGCCAGCAGTTACGTGACTGCGGGGGATACGCAGTATTTT; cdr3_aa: CASSYVTAGDTQYF
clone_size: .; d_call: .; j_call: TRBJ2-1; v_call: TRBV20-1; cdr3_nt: TGCAGTGCTCGAGGACATGAGCAGTTCTTC; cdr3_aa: CSARGHEQFF
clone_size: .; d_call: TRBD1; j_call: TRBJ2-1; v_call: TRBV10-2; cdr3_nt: TGCGCCAGCAGCCGGACAGGGGAAGTTAATGAGCAGTTCTTC; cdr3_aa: CASSRTGEVNEQFF
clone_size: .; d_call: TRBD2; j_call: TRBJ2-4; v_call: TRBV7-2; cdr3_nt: TGTGCCAGCAGCTTAGGAACACAGCGGGGAAACATTCAGTACTTC; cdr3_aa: CASSLGTQRGNIQYF
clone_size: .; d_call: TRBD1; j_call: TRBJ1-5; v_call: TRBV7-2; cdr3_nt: TGTGCCAGCAGCTCCGACAGGGGGCATCAGCCCCAGCATTTT; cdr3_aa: CASSSDRGHQPQHF
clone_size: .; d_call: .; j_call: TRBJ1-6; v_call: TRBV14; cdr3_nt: TGTGCCAGCAGCCAGTACAGGGTGGGATCACCCCTCCACTTT; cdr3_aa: CASSQYRVGSPLHF